This record covers a single T cell receptor beta chain. No antigen is known for it. This entry is derived from a study of cytomegalovirus exposure and HLA in healthy donors. Study information: Early released data had about 85 million unique TCRs, all coming from HLA-typed donors. Study-wide results and limits: Researchers reported in a later analysis that a missense DCLRE1C variant was tied to TCR beta V- and J-gene trimming. Donors were assumed by presence/absence analyses to have roughly uniform sequencing depth.

CDR3 length: 14 residues. Germline CDR1 LGHNA, CDR2 YNFKEQ. The V and J ends lost 0 bases and 5 bases respectively, with 10 bases between them. The primer mix had 60 Vbeta and 13 Jbeta primers. The protocol was immunoSEQ multiplex PCR, while the TCRdb copy is restricted to in-frame clones and leaves out a portion. In total, the table holds 50,000 to 80,000 clones. This cohort consisted of healthy bone marrow donors. The receptor was isolated from a woman under 30 in good health and CMV-seronegative. What was sequenced was PBMCs. This chain links TRBV4-2 with TRBJ2-5, with D possibly TRBD1 on 6 matching bases. For the CDR3, the DNA is TGTGCCAGCAGCCAAGAAAGCCAGGGGGAGACCCAGTACTTC. Translating it yields CASSQESQGETQYF.